Detailed here is one T cell receptor (beta chain). Its antigen is unknown. The CDR3 consists of 12 residues. V shed 4 bases and J shed 3 bases, with 6 bases lying between them. Germline-derived CDR1 and CDR2 are SNHLY and FYNNEI. The record originates from a study of OX40 agonist ivuxolimab in advanced cancers. Study-wide context: Patients were around 83% male with ages about 20 to 79, mean about 60. Study findings and constraints: Some nonresponders likewise displayed low normalized T-cell clonal expansion.

Clones were read by immunoSEQ multiplex PCR, and TCRdb kept only the in-frame ones, dropping some. The sample records some 20,000 clones, about 93% being singletons. V usage is TRBV2 and J usage is TRBJ1-1; the D is unclear. The sample in question was CD4+ or CD8+ T cells sorted from blood, obtained in a trial of the OX40 agonist ivuxolimab. The sequence came from an adult with an advanced solid tumor such as melanoma, head and neck, liver or kidney cancer. In DNA, the CDR3 is TGTGCCAGCAGTGGACCGTACACTGAAGCTTTCTTT. Translated, it gives CASSGPYTEAFF.